Listed here are 13 T cell receptor beta chains from one sample, sequenced in a study of T cells after yellow fever vaccination. One entry per CDR3 protein, called by TCRdb with MiXCR from the 5' RACE reads. This table holds just under 600,000 distinct CDR3 sequences, roughly 13% found once. Source: PBMCs, taken on the day of the yellow fever booster vaccination. Source of these receptors: a man between 25 and 39 years old who received the YFV17D yellow fever vaccine.

In DNA form, the CDR3 reads TGTGCCAGTAGTACCGGGACTAGCGTTAATGAGCAGTTCTTC. Protein: CASSTGTSVNEQFF. The chain employs TRBV19 and TRBJ2-1, with 10 nucleotides matching TRBD2. V lost 4 bases to trimming and J lost 7 bases; unmatched junction nucleotides: 4. The germline V gene has CDR1 LNHDA and CDR2 SQIVND (reference sequence). This CDR3 comprises 14 residues.

In this sample, this clonotype turned up a few times. This sequence joins TRBV19 and TRBJ1-2; possible D gene TRBD1, 6 bases. Germline CDR1 is LNHDA and CDR2 is SQIVND (reference sequence). Trimming pared 3 bases from V and 6 bases from J, leaving 17 bases between. The CDR3 is 15 amino acids. This CDR3 is CASSMTAGEVHGYTF. As DNA, the CDR3 is TGTGCCAGTAGTATGACGGCAGGGGAGGTCCATGGCTACACCTTC.

The CDR3 loop reads CSARVPGLGNTGELFF. The CDR3 DNA is TGCAGTGCTAGAGTTCCGGGACTTGGGAACACCGGGGAGCTGTTTTTT. V gene TRBV20-1 combines with J gene TRBJ2-2; tentative D call: TRBD2 (6 bases). Germline loops: CDR1 DFQATT, CDR2 SNEGSKA (reference sequence). This CDR3 is 16 amino acids long. Trimming took off 1 base at V and 1 base at J, with 13 bases between the two ends.

This clonotype was found many times. The genes are TRBV5-1 and TRBJ2-7; D is perhaps TRBD2 (6 bases). The CDR3 runs to 13 residues. The V gene lost 3 bases and the J gene lost 7 bases, with 14 bases spanning the gap. Germline V CDR1 and CDR2: SGHRS, YFSETQ. This CDR3 is CASSSDGAGEQYF. Written as DNA, the CDR3 is TGCGCCAGCAGCTCCGACGGGGCGGGGGAGCAGTACTTC. Together with reference TRBV5-1 and TRBJ2-7, the CDR3 gives the full variable domain: KAGVTQTPRYLIKTRGQQVTLSCSPISGHRSVSWYQQTPGQGLQFLFEYFSETQRNKGNFPGRFSGRQFSNSRSEMNVSTLELGDSALYLCASSSDGAGEQYFGPGTRLTVT.

This clonotype was seen only a few times. The CDR3 reads CSVTGTGLITEAFF. The CDR3 nucleotides read TGCAGCGTTACCGGGACAGGGTTGATCACTGAAGCTTTCTTT. V is TRBV29-1 and J is TRBJ1-1; 9 nucleotides align to TRBD1. The J segment lost 4 bases and the V segment lost 5 bases, leaving 8 bases of the junction unmatched. The V gene's germline CDR1 is SQVTM and CDR2 ANQGSEA. This CDR3 region has 14 residues.

The J gene is TRBJ2-1, the V gene TRBV27; 7 bases are shared with TRBD2. J lost 0 bases, V lost 10 bases, and 6 bases had no gene match. The CDR3 loop spans 14 amino acids. Germline V gene data show CDR1 as MNHEY and CDR2 as SMNVEV (reference sequence). CDR3 DNA sequence: TGTGCCACTACCGGCGGGGGCTCCTACAATGAGCAGTTCTTC. It specifies CATTGGGSYNEQFF.

A few counts support this clonotype. This sequence joins TRBV20-1 and TRBJ1-6; 7 bases are a match to TRBD1. The CDR3 runs to 14 residues. V lost 5 bases, J lost 5 bases, and 6 bases stayed unmatched. Germline assignment: CDR1 DFQATT and CDR2 SNEGSKA (reference sequence). In nucleotides, the CDR3 is TGCAGTGCTCACAGGGGTGCCGATAATTCACCCCTCCACTTT. Residues: CSAHRGADNSPLHF.

The V and J genes are TRBV2 and TRBJ2-6, with a tentative D call TRBD1 (6 bases). Per the germline V gene, CDR1 is SNHLY and CDR2 is FYNNEI. CDR3 length: 17 amino acids. Trimming pared 3 bases from V and 0 bases from J, leaving 12 bases between. In DNA, the CDR3 is TGTGCCAGCAGTGAGGTAGCCAGGGGCTCTGGGGCCAACGTCCTGACTTTC. Its translation: CASSEVARGSGANVLTF.

The sample holds a few counts of this clonotype. The gene calls are TRBV5-1 and TRBJ2-5; TRBD2 agrees at 7 bases. The CDR3 has 17 residues. After removal of 0 bases from V and 3 bases from J, the junction contained 11 bases not matched to a gene. Germline CDR1 reads SGHRS; CDR2 reads YFSETQ. CDR3 sequence reads: CASSLDLWGLHEETQYF. The DNA for the CDR3 is TGCGCCAGCAGCTTGGATCTTTGGGGACTACATGAAGAGACCCAGTACTTC. The full variable domain, with the rest looked up from reference TRBV5-1 and TRBJ2-5, is KAGVTQTPRYLIKTRGQQVTLSCSPISGHRSVSWYQQTPGQGLQFLFEYFSETQRNKGNFPGRFSGRQFSNSRSEMNVSTLELGDSALYLCASSLDLWGLHEETQYFGPGTRLLVL.

This clonotype has more than one count but fewer than ten. V usage is TRBV5-1 and J usage is TRBJ2-5; D uncertain. Trimming removed 0 bases from V and 6 bases from J, with 9 bases in between. This CDR3 is built from 13 residues. CDR1 and CDR2 (germline): SGHRS, YFSETQ. The CDR3 loop reads CASSLASVKTQYF. CDR3 sequence (DNA): TGCGCCAGCAGCTTGGCCTCGGTAAAGACCCAGTACTTC.

The sample holds a few counts of this clonotype. The rearrangement joins TRBV9 to TRBJ2-2, with D unclear. Trimming left V 0 bases short and J 2 bases short, with 5 bases between. Per germline, CDR1 SGDLS and CDR2 YYNGEE. The CDR3 runs 14 residues. CDR3 sequence (DNA): TGTGCCAGCAGCGTAGACTACAACACCGGGGAGCTGTTTTTT. Encoded protein: CASSVDYNTGELFF.

The chain links TRBV4-3 to TRBJ1-1, with 12 bases aligning to TRBD1. V lost 1 base, J lost 7 bases, and 13 bases stayed unmatched. The length of the CDR3 is 18 residues. Germline loops: CDR1 LGHNA, CDR2 YSLEER. CDR3 sequence: CASSQGMYRGQGAHEAFF. CDR3 DNA sequence: TGCGCCAGCAGCCAAGGAATGTATCGGGGACAGGGGGCCCATGAAGCTTTCTTT.

The chain has TRBV5-1 and TRBJ2-7, with D possibly TRBD2 on 6 matching bases. V lost 1 base, J lost 0 bases, and 11 bases lay in between. Germline V gene lookup returns CDR1 SGHRS and CDR2 YFSETQ. The CDR3 is 15 amino acids. CDR3 residues: CASSLIGTSSYEQYF. The CDR3 DNA reads TGCGCCAGCAGCTTGATAGGGACTTCCTCCTACGAGCAGTACTTC.